A selection of T cell receptor beta chains follows, all from one sample in a study of shared clonotypes between healthy human individuals. Assay used: immunoSEQ multiplex PCR; TCRdb lists only in-frame clones, some missing. This sample has about 1 million clones, with about 80% found just once. Sequenced sample: memory CD4+ T cells sorted from blood. The receptor source for this set is a man younger than 35 in good health. CDR3s include the opening cysteine and the closing phenylalanine or tryptophan. Expanded clones get a size class; other rows say once, few or many, or leave the size out.

CASNSQLASSSYEQYF	TRBV4-1	.
CASSEASGYTF	TRBV6-1	once
CASSGTSGVGELFF	TRBV6-1	.
CASGPPDTDTQYF	TRBV2	.
CASSVGTSLDTQYF	TRBV9	.
CASSSAGGANYGYTF	TRBV19	few
CASSQPYGGGNTIYF	TRBV7-6	.
CASSPSGGYSETQYF	TRBV28	once
CATSRDSGGFHEQYF	TRBV15	.
CASSVGALLNTGELFF	TRBV9	few
CASSPGAGLYTDTQYF	TRBV5-6	.
CAWSVEEKGTQYF	TRBV30	.
CASSFSRQGGTEAFF	TRBV27	.
CALRPLVNYGYTF	TRBV30	.
CASTRQGLNTGELFF	TRBV19	many
CASSQGPGRFTDTQYF	TRBV4-1	.
CASGGLAQPQHF	TRBV2	once
CASSPGKGTSYGYTF	TRBV2	.
CASSLKGTYEQYF	TRBV6-5	.
CSVGGDRGEQYF	TRBV29-1	.
CASSPPGQLGRAGNTIYF	TRBV18	.
CASTGWGLYEQYF	TRBV10-2	.
CASSDIGTGSLWEPQHF	TRBV2	.
CASSQDRRETQYF	TRBV14	.
CASSQLAGGYNEQFF	TRBV2	.
CASSLNSGVRRETQYF	TRBV7-7	.
CAISGGYDNEQFF	TRBV10-3	many
CASSSRLAGGTFTDTQYF	TRBV7-8	.
CASRPPPGLAYETQYF	TRBV2	few
CACSSKGEAFF	TRBV30	.
CASSLGGSGTLNEQFF	TRBV11-2	.
CASSPFPSGRTDTQYF	TRBV5-1	few
CASSQPLGQGANGYTF	TRBV4-1	.
CASSFDRGSPLHF	TRBV5-1	few
CASSARGQSAKNIQYF	TRBV6-1	.
CASSLVQGLATQYF	TRBV5-6	.
CAISVSDTQYF	TRBV10-3	.
CASRREAKPGNTIYF	TRBV2	.
CASSLTAGVSEQYF	TRBV11-3	.
CASSLDPSTGNLLNTEAFF	TRBV5-1	.
CSVGSGKNTEAFF	TRBV29-1	.
CASSPRRAISETQYF	TRBV7-2	.
CASSRTGTGSNSPLHF	TRBV4-2	.
CASTSVGASYGYTF	TRBV7-9	.
CASSLGQGLNYGYTF	TRBV5-1	.
CASSSQTGLPQHF	TRBV19	.